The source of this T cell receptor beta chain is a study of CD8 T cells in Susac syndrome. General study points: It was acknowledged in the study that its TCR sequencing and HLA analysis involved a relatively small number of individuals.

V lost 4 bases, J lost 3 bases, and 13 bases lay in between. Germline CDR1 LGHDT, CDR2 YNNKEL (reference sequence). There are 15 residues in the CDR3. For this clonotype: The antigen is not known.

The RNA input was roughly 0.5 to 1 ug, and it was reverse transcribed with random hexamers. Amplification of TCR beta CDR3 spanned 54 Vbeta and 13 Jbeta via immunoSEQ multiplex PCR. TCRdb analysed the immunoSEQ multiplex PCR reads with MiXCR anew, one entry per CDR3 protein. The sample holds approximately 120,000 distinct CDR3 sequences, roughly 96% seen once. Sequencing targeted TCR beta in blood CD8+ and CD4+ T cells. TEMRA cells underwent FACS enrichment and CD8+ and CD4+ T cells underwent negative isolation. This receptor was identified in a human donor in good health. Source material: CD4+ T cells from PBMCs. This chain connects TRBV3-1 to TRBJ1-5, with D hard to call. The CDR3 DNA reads TGTGCCAGCAGCCTCGGAGTAACAGCCAATCAGCCCCAGCATTTT. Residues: CASSLGVTANQPQHF.